These 28 T cell receptor beta chains were sequenced from one sample in a study of PD-1 blockade in classical Hodgkin lymphoma. The method was immunoSEQ multiplex PCR; TCRdb's version includes in-frame clones alone and lacks a portion of them. The sample shows around 41,000 clones, 65% to 85% of them seen only once. All patients experienced relapse after autologous stem cell transplantation, and brentuximab vedotin exposure was variable. Sequenced material: peripheral blood mononuclear cells (PBMCs), taken before the second cycle of nivolumab. The receptors originated from a human donor with classical Hodgkin lymphoma.

In DNA form, the CDR3 reads TGTGCCAGCTCACCGGGACACCAAAACACTGAAGCTTTCTTT. Translating gives CASSPGHQNTEAFF. The chain combines TRBV18 with TRBJ1-1; D might be TRBD1 (6 bases). This CDR3 region has 14 residues. Germline V CDR1 and CDR2: KGHSH, LQKENI. V was pared by 3 bases and J by 2 bases, with 10 bases between.

The V gene is TRBV7-9, the J gene TRBJ1-4; D gene unclear. Trimming shortened V by 8 bases and J by 8 bases, and 18 bases separated the two germline ends. Germline CDR1 SEHNR, CDR2 FQNEAQ (reference sequence). This CDR3 region has 14 residues. The chain's CDR3 is CASRSSGIGEKLFF. The CDR3 DNA follows: TGTGCCAGCCGATCGTCGGGGATAGGAGAAAAACTGTTTTTT.

Written as DNA, the CDR3 is TGTGCCAGCAGCTACCACCCCGGAGGTGACGAGCAGTACTTC. This sequence encodes CASSYHPGGDEQYF. The chain joins TRBV9 to TRBJ2-7; maybe TRBD2 (5 bases). This CDR3 comprises 14 residues. Germline V gene data show CDR1 as SGDLS and CDR2 as YYNGEE. Deletions cut 4 bases from V and 5 bases from J, with 16 bases between. Full variable domain (rest looked up from reference TRBV9 and TRBJ2-7): DSGVTQTPKHLITATGQRVTLRCSPRSGDLSVYWYQQSLDQGLQFLIQYYNGEERAKGNILERFSAQQFPDLHSELNLSSLELGDSALYFCASSYHPGGDEQYFGPGTRLTVT.

The rearrangement joins TRBV9 to TRBJ2-2, with 10 bases that match TRBD2. Unmatched junction bases numbered 7, after V lost 2 bases and J lost 0 bases. There are 18 residues in the CDR3. Germline V lookup: CDR1 SGDLS, CDR2 YYNGEE. In DNA, the CDR3 is TGTGCCAGCAGCGTTCCTAGCGGGAGTGAAGCGAACACCGGGGAGCTGTTTTTT. Translated: CASSVPSGSEANTGELFF.

In this sample, this clone turned up once. The chain is built from TRBV6-1 and TRBJ2-3; a possible D gene is TRBD1 (5 bases). The CDR3 totals 14 residues. Germline loops: CDR1 MNHNS, CDR2 SASEGT. V was trimmed by 2 bases and J by 0 bases, leaving 6 bases between them. This chain's CDR3 is CASSEQGSTDTQYF. Written as DNA, the CDR3 is TGTGCCAGCAGTGAACAGGGAAGCACAGATACGCAGTATTTT.

The chain is built from TRBV13 and TRBJ2-7; D not certain. The CDR3 length is 12 residues. Trimming took off 2 bases at V and 3 bases at J, with 5 bases between the two ends. The germline V gene encodes CDR1 PRHDT and CDR2 FYEKMQ (reference sequence). CDR3 DNA sequence: TGTGCCAGCAGCTTATCATACTACGAGCAGTACTTC. It translates to CASSLSYYEQYF.

The sample holds a few counts of this clone. The chain links TRBV7-9 to TRBJ2-5; D is unresolved. CDR1 SEHNR and CDR2 FQNEAQ come from the germline V gene (reference sequence). V lost 5 bases and J lost 1, with 11 bases in between. The CDR3 extends over 14 amino acids. CDR3 amino acids: CASSPDLAQETQYF. CDR3 DNA sequence: TGTGCCAGCAGCCCGGACCTTGCCCAAGAGACCCAGTACTTC.

J is TRBJ1-2 and V is TRBV10-3; D ambiguous. CDR1 and CDR2 (germline): ENHRY, SYGVKD. V was shortened by 0 bases and J by 4 bases, with 6 bases between the two germline ends. The CDR3 has 13 amino acids. The CDR3 sequence is CAISESSIYGYTF. The DNA for the CDR3 is TGTGCCATCAGTGAGTCGAGCATCTATGGCTACACCTTC.

This sequence joins TRBV28 and TRBJ2-5, with D perhaps matching TRBD1 (6 bases). V was trimmed by 4 bases and J by 1 base, leaving 13 bases between them. The germline V gene has CDR1 MDHEN and CDR2 SYDVKM. This CDR3 is 15 amino acids long. The CDR3 sequence is CASSSNKDSQETQYF. The CDR3 bases are TGTGCCAGCAGTTCTAATAAGGACAGCCAAGAGACCCAGTACTTC.

This clone was detected only once. V is TRBV19 and J is TRBJ2-5; 12 nucleotides match TRBD2. This CDR3 has 16 residues. Germline CDR1 and CDR2: LNHDA and SQIVND (reference sequence). V trimming: 2 bases; J trimming: 1 base; junction bases outside the gene matches: 2. This CDR3 reads CASSIPSGGVQETQYF. DNA of the CDR3: TGTGCCAGTAGTATACCTAGCGGGGGGGTCCAAGAGACCCAGTACTTC.

CDR3 DNA sequence: TGTGCCAGCAGCTTAAGCCCTGAAGCTTTCTTT. This gives the protein CASSLSPEAFF. The chain uses TRBV7-2 and TRBJ1-1; D is unresolved. V lost 2 bases, J lost 6 bases, and 4 bases lay in between. The V gene's germline CDR1 is SGHTA and CDR2 FQGNSA. The CDR3 runs 11 residues.

The chain uses TRBV19 and TRBJ2-7; 7 bases are shared with TRBD1. This CDR3 is built from 14 residues. Per the germline V gene, CDR1 is LNHDA and CDR2 is SQIVND (reference sequence). J lost 0 bases, V lost 6 bases, and 5 bases had no gene match. CDR3 protein: CASSRTGSSYEQYF. The CDR3 DNA reads TGTGCCAGTAGCCGGACAGGAAGCTCCTACGAGCAGTACTTC.

The chain recombines TRBV7-3 with TRBJ2-5; a possible D gene is TRBD1 (5 bases). With 5 bases removed from V and 4 bases from J, the gap between germline ends came to 14 bases. From germline, CDR1 is SGHTA and CDR2 FQGTGA. This CDR3 has 14 residues. CDR3 sequence (DNA): TGTGCCAGCAGCCCTCGGACATTTGGAGAGACCCAGTACTTC. It specifies CASSPRTFGETQYF.

This clone was observed a handful of times. The V gene is TRBV5-1, the J gene TRBJ2-1; perhaps TRBD1 as D (7 bases). With 5 bases removed from V and 7 bases from J, the gap between germline ends came to 13 bases. The CDR3 sequence is 13 residues long. CDR1 SGHRS and CDR2 YFSETQ come from the germline V gene. The CDR3 region is CASSYSGGNEQFF. CDR3 nucleotide sequence: TGCGCCAGCAGTTATTCAGGGGGGAATGAGCAGTTCTTC. Together with reference TRBV5-1 and TRBJ2-1, the CDR3 gives the full variable domain: KAGVTQTPRYLIKTRGQQVTLSCSPISGHRSVSWYQQTPGQGLQFLFEYFSETQRNKGNFPGRFSGRQFSNSRSEMNVSTLELGDSALYLCASSYSGGNEQFFGPGTRLTVL.

V and J are TRBV7-6 and TRBJ1-1; 8 bases match TRBD1. The CDR3 totals 14 residues. V lost 2 bases, J lost 3 bases, and 2 bases stayed unmatched. The V gene's germline CDR1 is SGHVS and CDR2 FNYEAQ. CDR3 DNA sequence: TGTGCCAGCAGCTTAATGACAGGGGACACTGAAGCTTTCTTT. Protein sequence: CASSLMTGDTEAFF.

The chain has TRBV7-9 and TRBJ2-2, with D perhaps given as TRBD1 or TRBD2 (5 bases each). The CDR3 runs to 12 residues. Germline CDR1 SEHNR, CDR2 FQNEAQ (reference sequence). V shed 8 bases and J shed 9 bases, with 13 bases lying between them. Here the CDR3 reads CASGQGDRELFF. DNA of the CDR3: TGTGCCAGCGGCCAAGGGGACCGGGAGCTGTTTTTT.

The V and J genes are TRBV7-2 and TRBJ2-7, with 7 nucleotides matching TRBD1. J lost 3 bases, V lost 6 bases, and 2 bases had no gene match. From germline, CDR1 is SGHTA and CDR2 FQGNSA. CDR3 length: 12 residues. CDR3 DNA sequence: TGTGCCAGCAGTTGGACAGGCTACGAGCAGTACTTC. This translates into CASSWTGYEQYF.

This chain links TRBV16 with TRBJ1-2, with 10 bases matching TRBD1. CDR1 is KGHSY, CDR2 FQNENV, per germline. This CDR3 spans 17 amino acids. V lost 0 bases, J lost 4 bases, and 8 bases stayed unmatched. The CDR3 protein is CASSQSIGTGDAYGYTF. The CDR3 region has the DNA TGTGCCAGCAGCCAATCGATCGGGACAGGGGACGCCTATGGCTACACCTTC.

V gene TRBV6-5 combines with J gene TRBJ2-7, with 10 bases lining up with TRBD1. V trimming: 4 bases; J trimming: 4 bases; junction bases outside the gene matches: 4. The CDR3 has 14 residues. Germline V gene data show CDR1 as MNHEY and CDR2 as SVGAGI. CDR3 protein: CASSWDRGAYEQYF. The DNA for the CDR3 is TGTGCCAGCAGTTGGGACAGGGGTGCATACGAGCAGTACTTC.

The chain joins TRBV7-2 to TRBJ2-7; D tentatively fits TRBD1 or TRBD2 (5 bases each). The CDR3 is made up of 13 amino acids. Germline V lookup: CDR1 SGHTA, CDR2 FQGNSA. V shed 7 bases and J shed 6 bases, with 16 bases lying between them. The DNA of the CDR3 is TGTGCCAGCACCCCGGGACGGAATATCGAGCAGTACTTC. This encodes CASTPGRNIEQYF.

This clone was detected once. Within the sample, other DNA sequences also encode this same CDR3. The chain uses TRBV6-6 and TRBJ2-7, with 14 bases that match TRBD2. The CDR3 length is 16 residues. Losses at the gene ends were 0 bases for V and 4 bases for J; bases not matched to a gene: 2. Germline V gene lookup returns CDR1 MNHNY and CDR2 SVGAGI (reference sequence). CDR3 DNA sequence: TGTGCCAGCAGTTACTCTAGACTAGCGGGAGGGTACGAGCAGTACTTC. Protein product: CASSYSRLAGGYEQYF.

The J gene is TRBJ1-6, the V gene TRBV27; the D gene is possibly TRBD1 (6 bases). Germline CDR1 is MNHEY and CDR2 is SMNVEV (reference sequence). Deletions cut 0 bases from V and 9 bases from J, with 12 bases between. The CDR3 is 15 amino acids. The CDR3 protein is CASSLSQGSGSPLHF. The CDR3 DNA is TGTGCCAGCAGTTTATCGCAGGGGAGTGGTTCACCCCTCCACTTT.

The V gene is TRBV27, the J gene TRBJ1-1, with D perhaps matching TRBD1 (6 bases). The CDR3 consists of 14 residues. Germline CDR1 MNHEY, CDR2 SMNVEV (reference sequence). V lost 7 bases and J lost 7, with 19 bases in between. This CDR3 reads CASTLGGRYGEAFF. DNA of the CDR3: TGTGCCAGCACCCTCGGGGGGCGCTACGGTGAAGCTTTCTTT.

The CDR3 sequence is CASSSPRHQETQYF. The CDR3 coding sequence is TGTGCCAGCAGCTCCCCCCGACACCAAGAGACCCAGTACTTC. The J gene is TRBJ2-5, the V gene TRBV7-9; no reliable D call. V was cut by 4 bases and J by 0 bases, with 9 bases left in between. The germline CDR1 and CDR2 sequences are SEHNR and FQNEAQ (reference sequence). The CDR3 totals 14 residues.

The chain is built from TRBV6-6 and TRBJ2-7; D unresolved. Germline assignment: CDR1 MNHNY and CDR2 SVGAGI (reference sequence). CDR3 size: 15 residues. The V and J ends lost 4 bases and 5 bases respectively, with 18 bases between them. The CDR3 coding sequence is TGTGCCAGCAGTTCCCCGAACAAGGCGGTCCACGAGCAGTACTTC. This translates into CASSSPNKAVHEQYF.

The CDR3 is CASTGTSLHEQYF. Here the CDR3 DNA reads TGTGCCAGCACTGGAACTAGTCTCCACGAGCAGTACTTC. This chain uses TRBV6-1 with TRBJ2-7; a possible D gene is TRBD2 (5 bases). Trimming removed 7 bases at V and 5 bases at J, with 15 bases between. The CDR3 totals 13 residues. Germline V gene sequence: CDR1 MNHNS, CDR2 SASEGT.

The rearrangement links TRBV7-2 to TRBJ2-1; D is possibly TRBD2 (5 bases). The CDR3 consists of 13 residues. Looked up from germline, CDR1 is SGHTA and CDR2 is FQGNSA. Trimming pared 5 bases from V and 12 bases from J, leaving 17 bases between. CDR3 region: CASSLRVPQGQFF. The DNA of the CDR3 is TGTGCCAGCAGCCTGCGGGTACCCCAAGGGCAGTTCTTC. The whole variable domain, remainder taken from reference TRBV7-2 and TRBJ2-1, is GAGVSQSPSNKVTEKGKDVELRCDPISGHTALYWYRQSLGQGLEFLIYFQGNSAPDKSGLPSDRFSAERTGGSVSTLTIQRTQQEDSAVYLCASSLRVPQGQFFGPGTRLTVL.

The gene calls are TRBV9 and TRBJ2-7; 10 bases fit TRBD1. Trimming took 4 bases from V and 7 from J; bases not matched to a gene: 8. The CDR3 spans 14 residues. CDR1 is SGDLS and CDR2 is YYNGEE in the germline V gene. The CDR3 sequence is CASSSRQGAEEQYF. In nucleotides, the CDR3 is TGTGCCAGCAGCAGCCGACAGGGGGCTGAAGAGCAGTACTTC.